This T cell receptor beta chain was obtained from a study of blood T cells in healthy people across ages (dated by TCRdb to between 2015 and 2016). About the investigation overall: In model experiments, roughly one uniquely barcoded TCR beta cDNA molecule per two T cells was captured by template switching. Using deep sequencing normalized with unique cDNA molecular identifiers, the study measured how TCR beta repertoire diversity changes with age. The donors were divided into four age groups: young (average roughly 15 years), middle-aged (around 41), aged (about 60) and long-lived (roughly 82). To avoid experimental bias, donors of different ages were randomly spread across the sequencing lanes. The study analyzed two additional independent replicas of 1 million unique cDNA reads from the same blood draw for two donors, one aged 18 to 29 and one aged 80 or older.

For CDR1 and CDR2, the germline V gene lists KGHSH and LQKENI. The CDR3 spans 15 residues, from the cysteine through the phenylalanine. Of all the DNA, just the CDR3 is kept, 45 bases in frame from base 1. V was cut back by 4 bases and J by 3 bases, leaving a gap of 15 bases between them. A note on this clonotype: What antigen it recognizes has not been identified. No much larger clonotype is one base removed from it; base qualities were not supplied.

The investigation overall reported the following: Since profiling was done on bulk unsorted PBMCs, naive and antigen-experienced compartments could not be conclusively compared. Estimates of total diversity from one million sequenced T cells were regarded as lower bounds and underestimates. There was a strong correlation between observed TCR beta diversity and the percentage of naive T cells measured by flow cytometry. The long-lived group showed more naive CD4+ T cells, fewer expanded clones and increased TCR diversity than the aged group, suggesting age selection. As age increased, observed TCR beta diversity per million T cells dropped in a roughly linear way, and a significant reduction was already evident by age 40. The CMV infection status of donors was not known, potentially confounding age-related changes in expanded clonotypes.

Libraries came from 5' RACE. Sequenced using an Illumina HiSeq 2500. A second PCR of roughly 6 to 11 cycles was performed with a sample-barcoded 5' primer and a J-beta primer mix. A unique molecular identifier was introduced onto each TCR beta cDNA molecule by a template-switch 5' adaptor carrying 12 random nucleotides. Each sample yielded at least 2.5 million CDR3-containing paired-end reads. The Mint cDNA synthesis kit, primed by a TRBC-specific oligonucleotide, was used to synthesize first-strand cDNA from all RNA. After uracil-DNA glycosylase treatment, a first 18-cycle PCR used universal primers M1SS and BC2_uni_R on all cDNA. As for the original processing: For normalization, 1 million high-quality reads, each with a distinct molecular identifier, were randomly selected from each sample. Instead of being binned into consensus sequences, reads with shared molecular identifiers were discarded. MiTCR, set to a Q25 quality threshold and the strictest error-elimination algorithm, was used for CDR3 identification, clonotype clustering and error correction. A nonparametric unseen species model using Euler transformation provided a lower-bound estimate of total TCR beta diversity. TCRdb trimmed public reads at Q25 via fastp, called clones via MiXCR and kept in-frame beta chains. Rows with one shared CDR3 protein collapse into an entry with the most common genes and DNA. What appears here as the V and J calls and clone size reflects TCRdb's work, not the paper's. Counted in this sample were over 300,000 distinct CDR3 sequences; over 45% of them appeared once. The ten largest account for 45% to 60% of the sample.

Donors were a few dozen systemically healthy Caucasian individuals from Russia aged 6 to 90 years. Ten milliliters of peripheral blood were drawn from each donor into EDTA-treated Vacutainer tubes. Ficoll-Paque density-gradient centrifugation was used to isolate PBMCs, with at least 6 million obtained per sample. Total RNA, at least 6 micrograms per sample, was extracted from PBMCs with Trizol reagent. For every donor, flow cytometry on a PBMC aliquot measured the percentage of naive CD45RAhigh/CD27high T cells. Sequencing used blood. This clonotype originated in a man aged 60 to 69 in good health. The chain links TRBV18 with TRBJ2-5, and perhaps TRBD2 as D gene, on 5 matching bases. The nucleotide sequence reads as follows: TGTGCCAGCTCACGGGAGAGTTTCATAGAAGAGACCCAGTACTTC. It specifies CASSRESFIEETQYF. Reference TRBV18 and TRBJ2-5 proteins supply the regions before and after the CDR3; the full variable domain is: NAGVMQNPRHLVRRRGQEARLRCSPMKGHSHVYWYRQLPEEGLKFMVYLQKENIIDESGMPKERFSAEFPKEGPSILRIQQVVRGDSAAYFCASSRESFIEETQYFGPGTRLLVL.